This T cell receptor (beta chain) was found in a study of shared clonotypes between healthy human individuals. CDR3 size: 13 residues. V dropped 4 bases and J dropped 4 bases, with 10 bases sitting between them. In germline, CDR1 is MGHDK, CDR2 SYGVNS. Sequencing used immunoSEQ multiplex PCR; TCRdb keeps in-frame clones, though not all of them. Counted here are 400,000 to 600,000 clones, almost 80% occurring once; the ten biggest clones make up around 12%. This sequence was found in a woman in her thirties or forties in good health. Some clones in this sample may be carry-over from other donors' samples. Sequenced input: PBMCs. The V gene is TRBV25-1, the J gene TRBJ1-1; possibly TRBD1 for D (5 bases). The chain's CDR3 is CASSALGATEAFF. Written as DNA, the CDR3 is TGTGCCAGCAGTGCCCTCGGGGCCACTGAAGCTTTCTTT.